This entry concerns a single T cell receptor (beta chain). What it binds is not known. PCR involved 60 Vbeta and 13 Jbeta primers. TCRdb's copy holds only in-frame clones and misses some; the assay was immunoSEQ multiplex PCR. The top ten clones hold 2.5% to 3.5% of a sample with some 150,000 clones, 64% of them seen once. The germline CDR1 and CDR2 sequences are MNHNS and SASEGT. The CDR3 extends over 13 amino acids. V was pared by 2 bases and J by 5 bases, with 9 bases between. This sample was taken from a study of cytomegalovirus exposure and HLA in healthy donors. At the level of the study: Sequencing of some 190 million T cells in an earlier analysis found 95 million to 120 million unique TCR beta sequences.

Study findings and constraints: Published work reported that the classifier diagnosed cytomegalovirus status with high specificity and sensitivity.

Source material: PBMCs. The chain is built from TRBV6-1 and TRBJ1-1; no clear D gene. This TCR was recovered from a woman under 40 in good health and CMV-seropositive. The CDR3 bases are TGTGCCAGCAGTGAACTGGGGAGGACTGAAGCTTTCTTT. It encodes CASSELGRTEAFF.